The next 5 T cell receptor beta chains were all read from a single sample in a study of Ad26.COV2.S vaccination and SARS-CoV-2 variants. Sequenced by immunoSEQ multiplex PCR; TCRdb stores in-frame clones only, minus some. The table records about 440,000 clones, around 90% of them present only once. Treatment indicated: 15 to 20 received Ad26.COV2.S at low or high dose, single or two shots; about 5 received placebo; per-sample allocation not given. All samples were drawn on day 63, counting from the first vaccine or placebo injection. Sequenced here: peripheral blood, sampled in a trial of Ad26.COV2.S vaccine versus placebo. Receptors were obtained from a person aged 18 to 65 who received the Ad26.COV2.S COVID-19 vaccine or a placebo.

The chain combines TRBV11-1 with TRBJ2-3; 7 positions match TRBD2. CDR3 length: 13 residues. The V gene end was trimmed by 5 bases and the J gene end by 8 bases; junction bases not matched to a gene: 7. The germline V gene has CDR1 SGHAT and CDR2 FQDESV (reference sequence). The DNA for the CDR3 is TGTGCCAGCAGCGGGGCGGGAGTAGGTACGCAGTATTTT. Its translation is CASSGAGVGTQYF.

This chain links TRBV3-1 (or the pseudogene TRBV3-2) with TRBJ2-7, with 9 bases fitting TRBD2. Germline V gene sequence: CDR1 LGHDT, CDR2 YNNKEL (reference sequence). The CDR3 has 15 residues. V lost 3 bases and J lost 3; bases outside the gene matches: 6. This CDR3 reads CASSHSGRLGYEQYF. CDR3 in DNA: TGTGCCAGCAGCCATAGCGGGAGACTCGGCTACGAGCAGTACTTC.

The chain uses TRBV7-3 and TRBJ2-3, with 8 bases fitting TRBD2. Germline V gene data show CDR1 as SGHTA and CDR2 as FQGTGA. The CDR3 has 18 residues. V shed 5 bases, J shed 10 bases, and the junction held 23 bases outside the gene matches. The CDR3 nucleotides read TGTGCCAGCAGCGAGATGAAGGGTTTTCGGGAGGGCCTTGGGTCGCAGTATTTT. Amino acid sequence: CASSEMKGFREGLGSQYF.

This rearrangement joins TRBV9 to TRBJ2-2, with D perhaps matching TRBD1 (6 bases). V dropped 4 bases and J dropped 2 bases, with 15 bases sitting between them. Germline loops: CDR1 SGDLS, CDR2 YYNGEE. This CDR3 is built from 16 residues. The CDR3 DNA sequence: TGTGCCAGCAGCCCCTTTCAGGGGTCTAACACCGGGGAGCTGTTTTTT. The encoded protein is CASSPFQGSNTGELFF.

V and J are TRBV28 and TRBJ2-5, with 11 bases identical to TRBD2. J gave up 7 bases and V 3 bases, and 7 bases lay outside the gene matches. The CDR3 covers 15 residues. Looked up from germline, CDR1 is MDHEN and CDR2 is SYDVKM. The CDR3 loop is CASSFSLAGDATQYF. The CDR3, as DNA: TGTGCCAGCAGTTTCTCACTAGCGGGAGACGCGACCCAGTACTTC.